These 12 T cell receptor beta chains share one sample of origin, sequenced in a study of T cell responses to AZD1222 COVID-19 vaccine. TCRdb's copy holds only in-frame clones and misses some; the assay was immunoSEQ multiplex PCR. The table has roughly 120,000 clones, roughly 84% seen once; the top ten hold roughly 1.2%. The sequencing used peripheral blood, collected on day 0 of AZD1222 vaccination. The receptors stem from an adult in good health.

CDR3 residues: CASRLSGGSLYEQYF. Here the CDR3 DNA reads TGTGCCAGCAGATTGAGCGGGGGAAGCCTCTACGAGCAGTACTTC. This rearrangement joins TRBV11-2 to TRBJ2-7; 8 bases map to TRBD2. This CDR3 comprises 15 residues. V trimming: 6 bases; J trimming: 3 bases; junction bases outside the gene matches: 10. CDR1 is SGHAT, CDR2 FQNNGV, per germline.

This chain joins TRBV18 and TRBJ1-2; D uncertain. V gave up 6 bases and J gave up 2 bases, with 16 bases separating them. This CDR3 is 15 amino acids long. Germline lookup yields CDR1 KGHSH and CDR2 LQKENI. The CDR3 here is CASSPKDGRNYGYTF. The CDR3 nucleotides read TGTGCCAGCTCCCCCAAGGACGGTCGGAACTATGGCTACACCTTC.

V gene TRBV27 combines with J gene TRBJ1-2, with D maybe TRBD1 (5 bases). The V end lost 6 bases, the J end lost 8 bases, and 22 bases lay between the germline ends. The germline CDR1 and CDR2 sequences are MNHEY and SMNVEV (reference sequence). The CDR3 has 15 residues. The CDR3 loop reads CASSPWVWGSGGYTF. The DNA for the CDR3 is TGTGCCAGCAGCCCTTGGGTTTGGGGGTCAGGGGGCTACACCTTC.

This chain joins TRBV5-8 and TRBJ1-5; the match to TRBD1 covers 7 bases. Trimming removed 5 bases from V and 7 bases from J; junction bases left unmatched: 9. The V gene's germline CDR1 is SGHTS and CDR2 YDEGEE. This CDR3 is built from 14 residues. In nucleotides, the CDR3 is TGTGCCAGCAGTCAGACAGGGATCAGACAGCCCCAGCATTTT. Protein product: CASSQTGIRQPQHF. The variable domain in full, completed from reference TRBV5-8 and TRBJ1-5, reads EAGVTQSPTHLIKTRGQQATLRCSPISGHTSVYWYQQALGLGLQFLLWYDEGEERNRGNFPPRFSGRQFPNYSSELNVNALELEDSALYLCASSQTGIRQPQHFGDGTRLSIL.

This chain links TRBV3-1 (or the pseudogene TRBV3-2) with TRBJ2-4; the match to TRBD2 covers 9 bases. Germline values: CDR1 LGHDT, CDR2 YNNKEL (reference sequence). V trimming: 0 bases; J trimming: 0 bases; junction bases outside the gene matches: 9. This CDR3 is 19 amino acids long. CDR3 bases: TGTGCCAGCAGCCAAGAGAGGCGGCTAGCGGGGTTAGCCAAAAACATTCAGTACTTC. It translates to CASSQERRLAGLAKNIQYF.

J is TRBJ2-5 and V is TRBV2; 15 bases agree with TRBD2. Germline V gene sequence: CDR1 SNHLY, CDR2 FYNNEI. The CDR3 has 15 residues. V shed 7 bases, J shed 3 bases, and the junction held 3 bases outside the gene matches. The DNA of the CDR3 is TGTGCCAGCAATGGACTAGCGGGGGGGAAAGAGACCCAGTACTTC. Protein: CASNGLAGGKETQYF.

This clone has more than one count but fewer than ten. The chain links TRBV12-3 or TRBV12-4 to TRBJ1-5, with no clear D. Trimming pared 9 bases from V and 5 bases from J, leaving 11 bases between. The CDR3 extends over 12 amino acids. CDR3 residues: CASVGQDQPQHF. CDR3 in DNA: TGTGCCAGTGTTGGGCAAGATCAGCCCCAGCATTTT.

The chain uses TRBV10-1 and TRBJ1-5, with D tentatively TRBD1 (6 bases). The CDR3 has 14 amino acids. CDR1 is WNHNN, CDR2 SYGVQD, per germline (reference sequence). V shed 9 bases and J shed 6 bases, with 18 bases lying between them. The CDR3 protein is CASSRGGDGQPQHF. CDR3 coding DNA: TGCGCCAGTTCCAGGGGAGGTGATGGTCAGCCCCAGCATTTT.

The J gene is TRBJ1-6, the V gene TRBV2; the D is unclear. Germline values: CDR1 SNHLY, CDR2 FYNNEI. V lost 9 bases and J 9 bases, leaving 12 bases between the germline ends. The length of the CDR3 is 12 residues. The CDR3 DNA is TGTGCCAGGAGGGCTAGCAGTTCACCCCTCCACTTT. Translated, it gives CARRASSSPLHF.

This chain connects TRBV3-1 (or the pseudogene TRBV3-2) to TRBJ1-6; perhaps TRBD1 as D (5 bases). With 1 base removed from V and 4 bases from J, the gap between germline ends came to 8 bases. The CDR3 covers 15 residues. Per the germline V gene, CDR1 is LGHDT and CDR2 is YNNKEL (reference sequence). CDR3 residues: CASSQVGQYNSPLHF. The CDR3 DNA follows: TGTGCCAGCAGCCAAGTGGGGCAGTATAATTCACCCCTCCACTTT.

V is TRBV6-1 and J is TRBJ1-1, with D possibly matching TRBD1 (5 bases). Germline V CDR1 and CDR2: MNHNS, SASEGT. This CDR3 spans 14 amino acids. V dropped 2 bases and J dropped 0 bases, with 7 bases sitting between them. The CDR3 loop is CASSERQLNTEAFF. For the CDR3, the DNA is TGTGCCAGCAGTGAACGACAGCTGAACACTGAAGCTTTCTTT.

This clone was recorded a few times. The J gene is TRBJ1-3, the V gene TRBV7-2; perhaps TRBD1 as D (5 bases). The germline V and J ends were trimmed by 4 bases and 0 bases, with 10 bases remaining between them. This CDR3 has 15 residues. Germline V gene data show CDR1 as SGHTA and CDR2 as FQGNSA. The CDR3 coding sequence is TGTGCCAGCAGCTCAGCGGGGGGCTCTGGAAACACCATATATTTT. Translated, it gives CASSSAGGSGNTIYF.